This T cell receptor (beta chain) stems from a study of cytomegalovirus exposure and HLA in healthy donors. Study results and caveats: One later analysis reportedly identified an Asian-associated ancestry cluster that showed fewer N-insertions than the roughly 720-donor mean.

Vbeta (60) and Jbeta (13) primers were used in the PCR. Using immunoSEQ multiplex PCR, the repertoire was profiled, and TCRdb retains in-frame clones only, with some absent. There are about 170,000 clones in the sample; around 76% occur only once, and about 2% lies in the top ten. This clone was seen once. Its cognate antigen is unknown. The CDR3 spans 21 residues. Germline V CDR1 and CDR2: SGHTA, FQGTGA. The junction had 7 bases not matched to a gene; V was cut back by 0 bases and J by 0 bases. This chain uses TRBV7-3 with TRBJ2-6; TRBD2 aligns across 14 bases. This clonotype originated in a female donor in good health and CMV-seronegative. The sequenced sample was PBMCs. The DNA of the CDR3 is TGTGCCAGCAGCTTAACTCGGACTAGCGGGGGGTCTTACTCTGGGGCCAACGTCCTGACTTTC. This encodes CASSLTRTSGGSYSGANVLTF. Using reference TRBV7-3 and TRBJ2-6 for the parts outside the CDR3, the full variable domain is GAGVSQTPSNKVTEKGKYVELRCDPISGHTALYWYRQSLGQGPEFLIYFQGTGAADDSGLPNDRFFAVRPEGSVSTLKIQRTERGDSAVYLCASSLTRTSGGSYSGANVLTFGAGSRLTVL.